Below, 10 T cell receptor beta chains from the same sample are listed, as sequenced in a study of blood T cells in healthy people across ages. A J-beta primer mix and a sample-barcoded 5' primer were used in a second PCR of roughly 6 to 12 cycles. One entry per CDR3 protein, called by TCRdb with MiXCR from the 5' RACE reads. The sample lists more than 900,000 distinct CDR3 sequences, about 25% occurring once. These sequences were also reported in another study, on T cells of mothers and their children.

The specimen was blood. Receptor source: a girl aged 2 to 10 in good health.

This clonotype appeared a few times. The chain recombines TRBV25-1 with TRBJ2-1, with 8 bases matching TRBD2. The CDR3 runs 16 residues. Germline loops: CDR1 MGHDK, CDR2 SYGVNS. Unmatched junction bases numbered 8, after V lost 1 base and J lost 6 bases. CDR3 DNA sequence: TGTGCCAGCAGTGAATTCGGGGGGGTTTCAGTCAATGAGCAGTTCTTC. This codes for CASSEFGGVSVNEQFF.

The V gene is TRBV6-2 or TRBV6-3, the J gene TRBJ2-3; 8 bases line up with TRBD2. CDR3 length equals 15 residues. Germline CDR1 is MNHEY and CDR2 is SVGEGT. Unmatched junction bases numbered 8, after V lost 5 bases and J lost 4 bases. CDR3 protein: CASSPLSGRPDTQYF. CDR3 DNA sequence: TGTGCCAGCAGTCCCCTCAGCGGGAGACCAGATACGCAGTATTTT.

This chain uses TRBV19 with TRBJ2-1; tentative D call: TRBD2 (6 bases). The CDR3 runs to 15 residues. The germline gives CDR1 LNHDA, CDR2 SQIVND (reference sequence). The ends were cut back, 6 bases at V and 8 bases at J, with 20 bases in the middle. The CDR3 is CASSSVVAVVDEQFF. The CDR3 DNA sequence: TGTGCCAGTAGCTCCGTGGTAGCGGTGGTTGATGAGCAGTTCTTC.

The CDR3, as DNA: TGCAGTGCCCTCGCCAATTCGGACGGTCTGCAGTATTTT. Amino acid sequence: CSALANSDGLQYF. The genes are TRBV20-1 and TRBJ2-3; D is unclear. From germline, CDR1 is DFQATT and CDR2 SNEGSKA (reference sequence). The V end lost 6 bases, the J end lost 11 bases, and 21 bases lay between the germline ends. CDR3 length: 13 residues.

Of note for this clonotype: A junction end diverges from the germline sequence, so it may reflect a read error. The chain recombines TRBV4-1 with TRBJ2-1; 9 nucleotides align to TRBD1. The CDR3 is 16 amino acids. Germline CDR1 and CDR2: MGHRA and YSYEKL. The chain's CDR3 is CVSSQADRGTHNEQFF. The CDR3 bases are TGCGTCAGCAGCCAAGCGGACAGGGGAACCCACAATGAGCAGTTCTTC.

This clonotype was found a few times. CDR3 sequence reads: CASSRPGAYNSPLHF. The CDR3 DNA is TGTGCCAGCAGCCGGCCAGGCGCTTACAATTCACCCCTCCACTTT. This chain joins TRBV14 and TRBJ1-6; D is unresolved. There are 15 residues in the CDR3. Trimming pared 4 bases from V and 7 bases from J, leaving 14 bases between. Germline V gene sequence: CDR1 SGHDN, CDR2 FVKESK.

As regards this clonotype: A much larger clone lies one base from this, so it may be a read error. The V gene is TRBV4-2, the J gene TRBJ2-1; TRBD2 matches at 10 bases. Looked up from germline, CDR1 is LGHNA and CDR2 is YNFKEQ. This CDR3 spans 15 amino acids. V trimming: 0 bases; J trimming: 6 bases; junction bases outside the gene matches: 2. Here the CDR3 reads CASSQELAGANEQFF. CDR3 nucleotides: TGTGCCAGCAGCCAAGAGCTAGCGGGGGCCAATGAGCAGTTCTTC.

This clonotype was seen a few times. V gene TRBV27 combines with J gene TRBJ2-7; 8 nucleotides align to TRBD1. Trimming removed 4 bases from V and 4 bases from J; junction bases left unmatched: 18. CDR3 length: 18 residues. Germline lookup yields CDR1 MNHEY and CDR2 SMNVEV (reference sequence). Written as DNA, the CDR3 is TGTGCCAGCAGTTCCTTATCGGGGGCAGGGGGCTTCGGGTACGAGCAGTACTTC. Translating gives CASSSLSGAGGFGYEQYF.

This chain uses TRBV9 with TRBJ2-7; TRBD2 agrees at 8 bases. V shed 4 bases and J 6 bases; nucleotides not matched to a gene: 9. Germline CDR1 and CDR2: SGDLS and YYNGEE. CDR3 length: 14 amino acids. The CDR3 DNA reads as TGTGCCAGCAGCATGTCGGGACTAGTGGCCGAGCAGTACTTC. It translates to CASSMSGLVAEQYF. Full variable domain (rest looked up from reference TRBV9 and TRBJ2-7): DSGVTQTPKHLITATGQRVTLRCSPRSGDLSVYWYQQSLDQGLQFLIQYYNGEERAKGNILERFSAQQFPDLHSELNLSSLELGDSALYFCASSMSGLVAEQYFGPGTRLTVT.

With regard to this clonotype: The CDR3 does not end in the conserved phenylalanine or tryptophan, so this is likely a read error. This chain uses TRBV3-1 with TRBJ1-2, with D unresolved. The CDR3 runs 14 residues. V lost 3 bases and J 7 bases, leaving 15 bases between the germline ends. CDR1 is LGHDT and CDR2 is YNNKEL in the germline V gene (reference sequence). The CDR3 DNA reads as TGTGCCAGCAGCCACCTCGGCGGTGCCCCTGGCTACACCCTC. It encodes CASSHLGGAPGYTL.